This TCR beta chain was sequenced during a study of human thymus T cells. Per the germline V gene, CDR1 is SQVTM and CDR2 is ANQGSEA. The CDR3 loop spans 14 amino acids. Deletions cut 4 bases from V and 4 bases from J, with 14 bases between. Method: immunoSEQ multiplex PCR; TCRdb's copy keeps in-frame clones and lacks some. The sample records around 130,000 clones, over 85% being singletons. Resections were taken during corrective heart surgery, and the thymus tissue came from these. The sequence was obtained from a boy younger than two with a congenital heart defect but otherwise immunologically healthy. The sample comprised thymus tissue. The rearrangement links TRBV29-1 to TRBJ2-4; D gene unclear. The CDR3 bases are TGCAGCGTTGTCCTAGTGAGAGCGAAAAACATTCAGTACTTC. Protein: CSVVLVRAKNIQYF.